Sequencing of this T cell receptor (beta chain) was carried out in a study of blood T cell repertoires in COVID-19. Study-wide background: Italy, Spain and the United States were the sources of the convalescent and acute COVID-19 samples. T cells, B-cell-depleted T cells, or PBMCs provided the cDNA or gDNA that served as material.

Enrollment of patients from Seattle took place during active infection, with longitudinal follow-up. As processed by the authors: Amplifying reference gene primers gave estimates of nucleated cell counts. Only in-frame clones appear in the TCRdb table, and some are missing; sequencing was by immunoSEQ multiplex PCR. The D gene and trimming were derived from the DNA, and the V and J assignments and clone size from that table. The sample holds about 280,000 clones, 85% to 90% seen once. This CDR3 spans 16 amino acids. Germline V gene data show CDR1 as SGDLS and CDR2 as YYNGEE. With V trimmed by 5 bases and J by 10 bases, 14 bases remained unmatched.

Sequences were obtained from peripheral blood. The V gene is TRBV9, the J gene TRBJ2-1; 11 nucleotides agree with TRBD2. The receptor's source is a woman in her 30s with COVID-19, enrolled during active disease. The CDR3 bases are TGTGCCAGCAGGCCGAGTTATAGCGGGGGGGCAGAAGAGCAGTTCTTC. Translated: CASRPSYSGGAEEQFF.